This TCR beta chain was profiled in a study of technical replicates of blood from several donors listed by TCRdb under 2017. This clone was picked up one time. This receptor's antigen is unknown. Per-nucleotide qualities are absent, and no much larger clonotype sits a single base away. Receptor amplification or capture employed the immunoSEQ multiplex PCR assay. What TCRdb holds here is the immuneACCESS table cut down to in-frame rearrangements. Part of the clones is not present; checked against another copy, under half of the missing clones reflect an unresolved V gene, and the others are unexplained. For this sample there are roughly 15,000 clones; 80% to 90% appear just once. The leading ten clones occupy around 13% of the sample. The sample comprised PBMCs. The receptor was isolated from a human donor in good health.

Read as DNA, the sequence is TGTGCCAGCAGCCAAGACCCCCCCGTGAACACTGAAGCTTTCTTT. Its protein product is CASSQDPPVNTEAFF. The chain joins TRBV4-2 to TRBJ1-1, with the D gene not confidently named. From the cysteine up to the phenylalanine, the CDR3 has a length of 15 residues. Here the CDR3 DNA is all that survives: 45 bases in frame from base 1. Per the germline V gene, LGHNA is the CDR1 and YNFKEQ is the CDR2. V is pared back by 0 bases and J by 0 bases, with 8 bases lying between the germline termini.